This record concerns one T cell receptor beta chain sequence. Original data processing: Amplification of reference gene primers provided the estimated nucleated cell counts. Generated by immunoSEQ multiplex PCR, the TCRdb table keeps only in-frame clones and is missing some. The V and J calls and clone size were taken over from that table, and D and trimming were inferred from the DNA. The sample carries about 260,000 clones, 80% to 90% recorded once. Germline V lookup: CDR1 SGHAT, CDR2 FQDESV (reference sequence). The CDR3 extends over 15 amino acids. V dropped 4 bases and J dropped 3; count of bases not matched to a gene: 5. This entry is derived from a study of blood T cell repertoires in COVID-19. About the research overall: Sites in the United States, Italy and Spain provided acute and convalescent COVID-19 samples. T cells, B-cell-depleted T cells, or PBMCs supplied cDNA or gDNA.

This TCR was sampled from a woman aged 40 to 50 with acute or convalescent COVID-19. Material for sequencing was peripheral blood. V is TRBV11-1 and J is TRBJ2-5; TRBD1 matches 10 bases. CDR3 protein: CASSSRDRGEETQYF. CDR3 in DNA: TGTGCCAGCAGCTCTCGGGACAGGGGTGAAGAGACCCAGTACTTC. Looking up the rest from reference TRBV11-1 and TRBJ2-5 gives the full variable domain: EAEVAQSPRYKITEKSQAVAFWCDPISGHATLYWYRQILGQGPELLVQFQDESVVDDSQLPKDRFSAERLKGVDSTLKIQPAELGDSAMYLCASSSRDRGEETQYFGPGTRLLVL.